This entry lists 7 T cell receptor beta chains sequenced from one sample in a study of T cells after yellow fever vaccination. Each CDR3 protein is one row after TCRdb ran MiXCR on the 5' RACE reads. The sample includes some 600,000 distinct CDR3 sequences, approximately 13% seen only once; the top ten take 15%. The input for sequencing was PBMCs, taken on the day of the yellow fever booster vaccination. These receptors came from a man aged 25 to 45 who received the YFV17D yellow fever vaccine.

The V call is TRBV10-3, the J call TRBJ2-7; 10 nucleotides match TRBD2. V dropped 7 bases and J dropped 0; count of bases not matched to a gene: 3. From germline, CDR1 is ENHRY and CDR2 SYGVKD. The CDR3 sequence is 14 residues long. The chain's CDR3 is CAITSGSDSYEQYF. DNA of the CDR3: TGTGCCATCACTAGCGGGAGCGACTCCTACGAGCAGTACTTC.

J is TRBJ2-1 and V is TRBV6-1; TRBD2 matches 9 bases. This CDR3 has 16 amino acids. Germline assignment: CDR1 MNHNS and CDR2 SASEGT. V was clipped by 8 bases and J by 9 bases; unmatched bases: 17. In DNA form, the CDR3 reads TGTGCCAGCGGAACCTGGGCGGGAGGGCCGAGCGGTGAGCAGTTCTTC. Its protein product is CASGTWAGGPSGEQFF.

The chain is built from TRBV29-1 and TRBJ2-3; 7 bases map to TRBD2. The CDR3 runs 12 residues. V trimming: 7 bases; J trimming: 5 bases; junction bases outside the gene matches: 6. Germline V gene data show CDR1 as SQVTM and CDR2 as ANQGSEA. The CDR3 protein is CSALAAGDTQYF. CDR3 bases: TGCAGCGCGCTAGCGGCGGGAGATACGCAGTATTTT.

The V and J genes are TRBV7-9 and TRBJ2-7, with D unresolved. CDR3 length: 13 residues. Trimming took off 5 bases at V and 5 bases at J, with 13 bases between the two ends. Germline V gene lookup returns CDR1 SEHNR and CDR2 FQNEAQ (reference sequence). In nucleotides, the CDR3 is TGTGCCAGCAGCGTACTAAACAAAGACGAGCAGTACTTC. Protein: CASSVLNKDEQYF. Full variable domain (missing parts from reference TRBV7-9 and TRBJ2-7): DTGVSQNPRHKITKRGQNVTFRCDPISEHNRLYWYRQTLGQGPEFLTYFQNEAQLEKSRLLSDRFSAERPKGSFSTLEIQRTEQGDSAMYLCASSVLNKDEQYFGPGTRLTVT.

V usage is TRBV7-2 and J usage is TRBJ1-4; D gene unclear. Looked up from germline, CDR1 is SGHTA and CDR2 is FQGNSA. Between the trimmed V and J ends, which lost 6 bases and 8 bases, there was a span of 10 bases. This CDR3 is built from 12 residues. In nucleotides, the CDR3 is TGTGCCAGCAGGGACCCGGGGGAAAAACTGTTTTTT. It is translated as CASRDPGEKLFF.

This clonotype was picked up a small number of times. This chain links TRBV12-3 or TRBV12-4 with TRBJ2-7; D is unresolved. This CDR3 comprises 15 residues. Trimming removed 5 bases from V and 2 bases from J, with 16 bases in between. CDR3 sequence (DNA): TGTGCCAGCAGTGCTCTAAGGGCCAGCACCTACGAGCAGTACTTC. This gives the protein CASSALRASTYEQYF.

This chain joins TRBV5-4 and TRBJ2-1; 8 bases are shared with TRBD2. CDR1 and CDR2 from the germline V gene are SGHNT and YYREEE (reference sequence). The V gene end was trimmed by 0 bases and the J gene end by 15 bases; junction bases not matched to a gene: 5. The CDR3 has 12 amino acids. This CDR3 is CASSLAGLGLFF. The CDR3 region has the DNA TGTGCCAGCAGCTTGGCGGGACTAGGGTTGTTCTTC. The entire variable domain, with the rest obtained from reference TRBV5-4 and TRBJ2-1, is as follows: ETGVTQSPTHLIKTRGQQVTLRCSSQSGHNTVSWYQQALGQGPQFIFQYYREEENGRGNFPPRFSGLQFPNYSSELNVNALELDDSALYLCASSLAGLGLFFGPGTRLTVL.